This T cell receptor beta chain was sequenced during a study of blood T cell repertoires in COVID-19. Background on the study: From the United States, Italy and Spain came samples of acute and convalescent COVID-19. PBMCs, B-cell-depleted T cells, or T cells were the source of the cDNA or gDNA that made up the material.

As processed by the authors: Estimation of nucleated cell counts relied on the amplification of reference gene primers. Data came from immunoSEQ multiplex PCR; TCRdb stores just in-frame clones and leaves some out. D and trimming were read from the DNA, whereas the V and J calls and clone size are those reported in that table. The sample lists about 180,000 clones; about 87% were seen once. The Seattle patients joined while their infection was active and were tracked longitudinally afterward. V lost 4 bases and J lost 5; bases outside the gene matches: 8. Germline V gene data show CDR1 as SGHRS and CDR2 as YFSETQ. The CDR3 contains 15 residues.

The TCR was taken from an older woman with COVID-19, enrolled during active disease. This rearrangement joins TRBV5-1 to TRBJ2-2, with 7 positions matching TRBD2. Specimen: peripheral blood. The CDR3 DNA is TGCGCCAGCAGCATCGACAGTAGCGGGACCGGGGAGCTGTTTTTT. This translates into CASSIDSSGTGELFF.